This entry lists 12 T cell receptor beta chains sequenced from one sample in a study of cytotoxic CD8 clonotypes in ibrutinib-treated CLL. Generated by immunoSEQ multiplex PCR, the TCRdb table keeps only in-frame clones and is missing some. Of about 160,000 clones listed, roughly 86% are singletons. Sequenced material: PBMCs, taken after 12 months of ibrutinib treatment. Source of these receptors: a human donor with chronic lymphocytic leukemia.

The chain couples TRBV4-3 to TRBJ2-2; D is unclear. Trimming stripped 0 bases from V and 3 bases from J, with 8 bases between. CDR3 length: 15 residues. Germline V gene lookup returns CDR1 LGHNA and CDR2 YSLEER. CDR3: CASSQDDRYTGELFF. Here the CDR3 DNA reads TGCGCCAGCAGCCAAGATGACCGGTACACCGGGGAGCTGTTTTTT.

This chain connects TRBV6-6 to TRBJ2-1, with 9 nucleotides matching TRBD1. The trim removed 4 bases at V and 9 bases at J, leaving 10 bases unmatched. The CDR3 length is 15 residues. Germline CDR1 and CDR2: MNHNY and SVGAGI (reference sequence). The CDR3 bases are TGTGCCAGCAGTTCCCTAGGGACAGGGTACGGTGAGCAGTTCTTC. Amino acids: CASSSLGTGYGEQFF.

This chain uses TRBV2 with TRBJ2-6; D gene unclear. The CDR3 covers 14 residues. From germline, CDR1 is SNHLY and CDR2 FYNNEI. Trimming cost V 5 bases and J 1 base, with 6 bases left between them. The CDR3 nucleotides are TGTGCCAGCAGTCTTAAATCTGGGGCCAACGTCCTGACTTTC. Amino acids: CASSLKSGANVLTF.

The chain recombines TRBV7-2 with TRBJ1-5, with a tentative D call TRBD1 (6 bases). The CDR3 has 14 residues. Trimming left V 5 bases short and J 4 bases short, with 12 bases between. Germline CDR1 reads SGHTA; CDR2 reads FQGNSA. The CDR3 is CASSDGTLNQPQHF. CDR3 nucleotide sequence: TGTGCCAGCAGCGACGGGACACTGAATCAGCCCCAGCATTTT.

This clone was found once. The chain joins TRBV7-2 to TRBJ2-2, with D uncertain. Per germline, CDR1 SGHTA and CDR2 FQGNSA. The CDR3 totals 14 residues. The V end was cut by 4 bases, the J end by 8 bases, with 14 bases between. The CDR3 protein is CASSSAVNSGELFF. Written as DNA, the CDR3 is TGTGCCAGCAGCTCCGCCGTTAACTCTGGGGAGCTGTTTTTT.

The V call is TRBV6-1, the J call TRBJ2-7, with 7 bases fitting TRBD1. Looked up from germline, CDR1 is MNHNS and CDR2 is SASEGT. J gave up 0 bases and V 11 bases, and 7 bases lay outside the gene matches. The CDR3 loop spans 13 amino acids. CDR3 sequence (DNA): TGTGCCGGCAACAGGGGCGGCTCCTACGAGCAGTACTTC. It translates to CAGNRGGSYEQYF.

On this clone itself: In the same sample, other DNA sequences code for this CDR3. V gene TRBV11-2 combines with J gene TRBJ2-3; maybe TRBD2 (6 bases). V lost 3 bases and J lost 0, with 10 bases in between. The CDR3 is made up of 15 amino acids. Germline lookup yields CDR1 SGHAT and CDR2 FQNNGV. CDR3 loop: CASSFTGTSTDTQYF. The CDR3 bases are TGTGCCAGCAGCTTTACGGGGACTAGCACAGATACGCAGTATTTT.

The chain combines TRBV7-3 with TRBJ1-5, with 11 bases fitting TRBD1. There are 15 residues in the CDR3. CDR1 is SGHTA and CDR2 is FQGTGA in the germline V gene. J was trimmed by 5 bases and V by 6 bases; bases with no gene match: 6. CDR3 coding DNA: TGTGCCAGCAGGCCGGGACAGGGGGACCATCAGCCCCAGCATTTT. This translates into CASRPGQGDHQPQHF.

This rearrangement joins TRBV7-8 to TRBJ2-1, with unresolved D. This CDR3 contains 13 residues. Germline CDR1 SGHVS, CDR2 FQNEAQ. The V and J ends lost 0 bases and 8 bases respectively, with 8 bases between them. This CDR3 reads CASSLALLYEQFF. The CDR3 coding sequence is TGTGCCAGCAGCTTAGCCCTACTCTATGAGCAGTTCTTC.

The chain recombines TRBV4-3 with TRBJ1-4; possibly TRBD1 for D (5 bases). V was pared by 4 bases and J by 3 bases, with 18 bases between. This CDR3 has 17 residues. In germline, CDR1 is LGHNA, CDR2 YSLEER. The CDR3 spells CASSPGQGRASNEKLFF. The DNA for the CDR3 is TGCGCCAGCAGCCCCGGCCAGGGTAGGGCGTCTAATGAAAAACTGTTTTTT.

Here the CDR3 reads CASSQVGTSGSLGQFF. DNA of the CDR3: TGCGCCAGCAGCCAAGTGGGGACTAGCGGGAGTCTCGGGCAGTTCTTC. V gene TRBV4-1 combines with J gene TRBJ2-1, with 14 bases matching TRBD2. Trimming removed 1 base from V and 12 bases from J; junction bases left unmatched: 8. The CDR3 is 16 amino acids. Germline CDR1 MGHRA, CDR2 YSYEKL.

The CDR3 reads CASSLSPDRRYGYTF. The CDR3 DNA sequence: TGTGCCAGCAGCTTATCCCCCGACCGACGCTATGGCTACACCTTC. The chain couples TRBV7-2 to TRBJ1-2; D call uncertain. V shed 2 bases and J shed 4 bases, with 14 bases lying between them. Germline CDR1 is SGHTA and CDR2 is FQGNSA. The CDR3 spans 15 residues.